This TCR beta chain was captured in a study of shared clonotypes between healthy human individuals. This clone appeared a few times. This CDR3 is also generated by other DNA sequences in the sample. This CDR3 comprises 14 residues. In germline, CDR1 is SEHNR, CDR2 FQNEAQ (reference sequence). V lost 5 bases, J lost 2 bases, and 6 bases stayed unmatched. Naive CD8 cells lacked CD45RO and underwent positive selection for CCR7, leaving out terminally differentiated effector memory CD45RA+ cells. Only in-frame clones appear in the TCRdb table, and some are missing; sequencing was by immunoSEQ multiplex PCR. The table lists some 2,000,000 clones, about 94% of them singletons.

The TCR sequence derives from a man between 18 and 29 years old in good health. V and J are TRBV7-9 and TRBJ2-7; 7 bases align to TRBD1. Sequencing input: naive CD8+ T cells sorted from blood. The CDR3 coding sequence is TGTGCCAGCAGCCCCCGGGACAGAACCTACGAGCAGTACTTC. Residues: CASSPRDRTYEQYF. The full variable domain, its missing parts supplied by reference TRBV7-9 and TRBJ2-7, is DTGVSQNPRHKITKRGQNVTFRCDPISEHNRLYWYRQTLGQGPEFLTYFQNEAQLEKSRLLSDRFSAERPKGSFSTLEIQRTEQGDSAMYLCASSPRDRTYEQYFGPGTRLTVT.